These 29 T cell receptor beta chains originate from one sample sequenced in a study of prognosis after radiotherapy for stage I lung cancer. Multiplex PCR in two rounds served to amplify TCR beta CDR3 from genomic DNA. Used in first-round PCR were primers specific to each TRBV and TRBJ gene. TCRdb re-called the multiplex PCR reads with MiXCR, one entry per CDR3 protein. The table includes about 59,000 distinct CDR3 sequences, 26% detected once. The material sequenced was PBMCs, taken before or after stereotactic body radiation therapy (not recorded which). Source of these receptors: a donor aged 50 or older with non-small cell lung cancer.

This clonotype was recorded at least ten times. V and J are TRBV6-1 and TRBJ2-1; 9 bases are a match to TRBD2. The CDR3 contains 15 residues. The ends lost 5 bases at V and 8 bases at J; junction bases unmatched: 10. Germline CDR1 is MNHNS and CDR2 is SASEGT. The CDR3 DNA is TGTGCCAGCAGTTCTCGAGCGGGGGGCCTCTATGAGCAGTTCTTC. Amino acid sequence: CASSSRAGGLYEQFF.

This clonotype was seen many times. The CDR3: CASSWGQGRPFSNQPQHF. DNA for the CDR3: TGTGCCAGCAGCTGGGGACAGGGTCGGCCTTTTAGCAATCAGCCCCAGCATTTT. The chain is built from TRBV5-8 and TRBJ1-5; 9 bases align to TRBD1. The CDR3 sequence is 18 residues long. V was pared by 3 bases and J by 0 bases, with 10 bases of the junction left unmatched. Germline-derived CDR1 and CDR2 are SGHTS and YDEGEE.

Points on this clonotype: This may be a read error: a much more frequent sequence differs by one nucleotide. The V gene is TRBV3-1, the J gene TRBJ2-1; D remains ambiguous. V lost 0 bases and J 8 bases, leaving 11 bases between the germline ends. From germline, CDR1 is LGHDT and CDR2 YNNKEL (reference sequence). The CDR3 has 14 residues. CDR3 protein: CASSQETWGYEQFF. The CDR3 DNA sequence: TGTGCCAGCAGCCAAGAAACGTGGGGTTATGAGCAGTTCTTC.

This clonotype was picked up many times. This chain joins TRBV6-1 and TRBJ1-4; the D gene is possibly TRBD1 (5 bases). The germline V gene encodes CDR1 MNHNS and CDR2 SASEGT. The CDR3 has 14 amino acids. The V gene lost 8 bases and the J gene lost 8 bases, with 18 bases spanning the gap. CDR3 sequence (DNA): TGTGCCAGCGTTGAGGGGCCCGCGAGGGAAAAACTGTTTTTT. Its protein is CASVEGPAREKLFF.

In nucleotides, the CDR3 is TGTACCTCCAGCGGGGGGGCGAGAGATACCCAGTACTTC. Its translation is CTSSGGARDTQYF. This chain connects TRBV6-1 to TRBJ2-5; 10 bases fit TRBD2. The CDR3 consists of 13 residues. The germline gives CDR1 MNHNS, CDR2 SASEGT.

This clonotype was recorded at least ten times. This sequence joins TRBV20-1 and TRBJ2-7, with D perhaps TRBD1 (6 bases). The germline V gene has CDR1 DFQATT and CDR2 SNEGSKA (reference sequence). The CDR3 covers 12 residues. V lost 2 bases and J lost 4, with 9 bases in between. The CDR3 nucleotides read TGCAGTGCTAGACCGGACAGTTACGAGCAGTACTTC. Its protein is CSARPDSYEQYF.

This clonotype appeared many times. Mismatch with germline at one junction end may stem from a read error. This chain connects TRBV7-7 to TRBJ2-1; no definite D call. In germline, CDR1 is SSHAT, CDR2 FNYEAQ (reference sequence). The CDR3 runs to 13 residues. The CDR3 region is CASSSGKGYEQFF. CDR3 DNA: TGTGCTAGCAGTTCCGGAAAGGGCTATGAGCAGTTCTTC.

The gene calls are TRBV7-6 and TRBJ2-7; D possibly corresponds to TRBD2 (5 bases). Germline V gene data show CDR1 as SGHVS and CDR2 as FNYEAQ. The CDR3 contains 15 residues. Trimming removed 5 bases at V and 0 bases at J, with 14 bases between. CDR3 DNA sequence: TGTGCCAGCAGCCCGTCAAGCGGTGACTCCTACGAGCAGTACTTC. Translated: CASSPSSGDSYEQYF. The full variable domain, in which reference TRBV7-6 and TRBJ2-7 provide the parts outside the CDR3, is GAGVSQSPRYKVTKRGQDVALRCDPISGHVSLYWYRQALGQGPEFLTYFNYEAQQDKSGLPNDRFSAERPEGSISTLTIQRTEQRDSAMYRCASSPSSGDSYEQYFGPGTRLTVT.

This clonotype was recorded at least ten times. This rearrangement joins TRBV5-1 to TRBJ1-2; D is perhaps TRBD1 (5 bases). Trimming pared 7 bases from V and 6 bases from J, leaving 13 bases between. Germline values: CDR1 SGHRS, CDR2 YFSETQ. This CDR3 comprises 12 residues. The CDR3 DNA sequence: TGCGCCAGCGGGGACCCACGCGATGGCTACACCTTC. Its protein is CASGDPRDGYTF.

The chain is built from TRBV5-4 and TRBJ1-2; TRBD1 might be the D (5 bases). This CDR3 comprises 12 residues. The germline V gene encodes CDR1 SGHNT and CDR2 YYREEE (reference sequence). The V end lost 2 bases, the J end lost 8 bases, and 10 bases lay between the germline ends. The CDR3 loop reads CASSLGEWGYTF. The DNA for the CDR3 is TGTGCCAGCAGCTTAGGGGAGTGGGGCTACACCTTC.

About this clonotype: A far more abundant clone sits one base away, making this likely a read error. The chain recombines TRBV7-9 with TRBJ2-1, with D perhaps TRBD1 or TRBD2 (5 bases each). Germline V gene sequence: CDR1 SEHNR, CDR2 FQNEAQ (reference sequence). The CDR3 is 13 amino acids. The V and J ends lost 4 bases and 5 bases respectively, with 9 bases between them. The DNA for the CDR3 is TGTGCCAGCAGCTACGGGGCCCACAATGAGCAGTTCTTC. Residues: CASSYGAHNEQFF. The full variable domain, in which reference TRBV7-9 and TRBJ2-1 provide the parts outside the CDR3, is DTGVSQNPRHKITKRGQNVTFRCDPISEHNRLYWYRQTLGQGPEFLTYFQNEAQLEKSRLLSDRFSAERPKGSFSTLEIQRTEQGDSAMYLCASSYGAHNEQFFGPGTRLTVL.

V is TRBV30 and J is TRBJ1-3, with unresolved D. Per germline, CDR1 GTSNPN and CDR2 SVGIG (reference sequence). The CDR3 has 13 residues. Deletions cut 3 bases from V and 7 bases from J, with 13 bases between. The CDR3 nucleotides read TGTGCCTGGAGGGGAATTACTGACAACACCATATATTTT. Translation: CAWRGITDNTIYF.

This clonotype has a single count. With a much larger clone just one base away, this may be a read error. CDR3 sequence: CANSRGQLMNTEAFF. CDR3 nucleotide sequence: TGTGCCAACTCACGAGGACAGCTCATGAACACTGAAGCTTTCTTT. The V call is TRBV18, the J call TRBJ1-1, with D maybe TRBD1 (6 bases). This CDR3 is built from 15 residues. Germline-derived CDR1 and CDR2 are KGHSH and LQKENI.

This clonotype was recorded at least ten times. V is TRBV7-8 and J is TRBJ2-7; D remains unclear. This CDR3 is built from 16 residues. Germline lookup yields CDR1 SGHVS and CDR2 FQNEAQ. Trimming left V 5 bases short and J 3 bases short, with 20 bases between. CDR3 nucleotides: TGTGCCAGCAGCCCAGGCTCTCGGCAGGCTAACTACGAGCAGTACTTC. Translating gives CASSPGSRQANYEQYF.

Comment on this clonotype: The junction shows a germline mismatch at one end, possibly a read error. The V call is TRBV6-1, the J call TRBJ1-5; unclear D gene. Germline V gene sequence: CDR1 MNHNS, CDR2 SASEGT. The CDR3 has 12 amino acids. The CDR3 reads CASSEMNQPQHF. The CDR3 DNA sequence: TGTGCCAGCAGTGAGATGAATCAACCCCAGCATTTT.

This clonotype was counted at least ten times. V and J are TRBV2 and TRBJ1-2; D uncertain. The CDR3 contains 13 residues. Germline CDR1 and CDR2: SNHLY and FYNNEI. V gave up 4 bases and J gave up 5 bases, with 11 bases separating them. As DNA, the CDR3 is TGTGCCAGCAGTGGGGATTCGGAGTATGGCTACACCTTC. This codes for CASSGDSEYGYTF. The whole variable domain, remainder taken from reference TRBV2 and TRBJ1-2, is EPEVTQTPSHQVTQMGQEVILRCVPISNHLYFYWYRQILGQKVEFLVSFYNNEISEKSEIFDDQFSVERPDGSNFTLKIRSTKLEDSAMYFCASSGDSEYGYTFGSGTRLTVV.

The sample holds many counts of this clonotype. CDR3 residues: CASKSHTIYGYTF. DNA for the CDR3: TGTGCCAGTAAGTCGCACACCATCTATGGCTACACCTTC. V gene TRBV19 combines with J gene TRBJ1-2, with D unclear. V lost 7 bases to trimming and J lost 4 bases, with 13 bases between them. Germline CDR1 and CDR2: LNHDA and SQIVND (reference sequence). The CDR3 consists of 13 residues.

This clonotype was seen a handful of times. This may come from a read error, since a much larger clone is one base off. The chain uses TRBV6-9 and TRBJ2-5; TRBD2 is a possible D gene (6 bases). Per germline, CDR1 MNHGY and CDR2 SVAAGI. There are 14 residues in the CDR3. In DNA form, the CDR3 reads TGTGCCAGCAGTTACGGAGGGAGCCAAGAGGCCCAGTACTTC. It is translated as CASSYGGSQEAQYF.

Many counts were recorded for this clonotype. A read error may produce the germline difference seen at one junction end. The gene calls are TRBV20-1 and TRBJ2-1; 7 nucleotides agree with TRBD2. The CDR3 loop spans 12 amino acids. Germline V lookup: CDR1 DFQATT, CDR2 SNEGSKA (reference sequence). The DNA for the CDR3 is TGCAGTGTCCTAAGGGAGGGCCGTGTGGTGCTCTTC. Translated: CSVLREGRVVLF.

In its sample, this clonotype was seen once. A clone one base away is much larger, so this may be a read error. V gene TRBV29-1 combines with J gene TRBJ1-1; 7 nucleotides line up with TRBD1. The V gene end was trimmed by 4 bases and the J gene end by 5 bases; junction bases not matched to a gene: 10. CDR1 is SQVTM and CDR2 is ANQGSEA in the germline V gene. The CDR3 has 14 amino acids. The CDR3 reads CSVGPGAGGTEAFF. The CDR3 coding sequence is TGCAGCGTTGGGCCAGGGGCAGGGGGTACTGAAGCTTTCTTT.

The rearrangement joins TRBV12-3 or TRBV12-4 to TRBJ2-1, with 10 bases aligning to TRBD2. Trimming at V came to 5 bases and at J to 7 bases, leaving 8 bases not matched to a gene. This CDR3 contains 15 residues. CDR3 sequence reads: CASSTSSGGWNEQFF. In nucleotides, the CDR3 is TGTGCCAGCAGTACCTCTAGCGGGGGATGGAATGAGCAGTTCTTC.

The gene calls are TRBV19 and TRBJ2-5; TRBD2 matches 7 bases. V lost 4 bases to trimming and J lost 4 bases; unmatched junction nucleotides: 6. The CDR3 is 14 residues long. Germline V gene sequence: CDR1 LNHDA, CDR2 SQIVND (reference sequence). The chain's CDR3 is CASSKWGGGETQYF. CDR3 bases: TGTGCCAGTAGTAAGTGGGGGGGAGGAGAGACCCAGTACTTC.

With regard to this clonotype: A much bigger clone sits one base away, suggesting this may be a read error. The V gene is TRBV29-1, the J gene TRBJ2-5; TRBD2 is a possible D gene (6 bases). The V gene lost 8 bases and the J gene lost 3 bases, with 13 bases spanning the gap. The CDR3 totals 12 residues. CDR1 and CDR2 (germline): SQVTM, ANQGSEA. The CDR3 here is CSRVDYKETQYF. Written as DNA, the CDR3 is TGCAGCCGAGTGGACTACAAAGAGACCCAGTACTTC.

V usage is TRBV20-1 and J usage is TRBJ2-7; D remains ambiguous. Deletions cut 2 bases from V and 3 bases from J, with 17 bases between. Germline V gene lookup returns CDR1 DFQATT and CDR2 SNEGSKA (reference sequence). The CDR3 is made up of 15 amino acids. CDR3 amino acids: CSARYTRTADYEQYF. As DNA, the CDR3 is TGCAGTGCTAGATATACACGTACGGCGGACTACGAGCAGTACTTC.

This clonotype was found many times. The chain combines TRBV20-1 with TRBJ2-5, with 7 bases identical to TRBD2. The CDR3 totals 14 residues. V gave up 0 bases and J gave up 5 bases; unmatched junction bases: 6. CDR1 is DFQATT and CDR2 is SNEGSKA in the germline V gene (reference sequence). The CDR3 loop is CSARDLRGGETQYF. The CDR3 DNA is TGCAGTGCTAGAGATCTAAGGGGAGGGGAGACCCAGTACTTC.

On this clonotype itself: A far larger clone is off by one base, so a read error is likely. The rearrangement uses TRBV6-4 and TRBJ2-1; D gene ambiguous. CDR3 size: 15 residues. V was pared by 3 bases and J by 5 bases, with 14 bases between. Germline CDR1 reads MRHNA; CDR2 reads SNTAGT. The CDR3, as DNA: TGTGCCAGCAGTGAACCCATACTAAGAGACAATGAGCAGTTCTTC. It specifies CASSEPILRDNEQFF.

This clonotype has a count of ten or more. The chain joins TRBV7-9 to TRBJ2-1; 9 nucleotides line up with TRBD2. Germline CDR1 is SEHNR and CDR2 is FQNEAQ (reference sequence). The CDR3 has 16 residues. V shed 4 bases and J 3 bases; nucleotides not matched to a gene: 7. CDR3 in DNA: TGTGCCAGCAGCTCCGGAGCGGGGGGCATCTACAATGAGCAGTTCTTC. As protein: CASSSGAGGIYNEQFF.

V gene TRBV5-4 combines with J gene TRBJ2-2, with 8 bases lining up with TRBD1. Germline trimming cut 2 bases from V and 6 bases from J; bases unmatched to any gene: 9. This CDR3 spans 16 amino acids. Germline lookup yields CDR1 SGHNT and CDR2 YYREEE (reference sequence). Written as DNA, the CDR3 is TGTGCCAGCAGCTTCGACAGGGGAGGTCCGGCCGGGGAGCTGTTTTTT. It yields the protein CASSFDRGGPAGELFF.

This clonotype was found many times. This chain joins TRBV7-2 and TRBJ1-6, with D maybe TRBD1 (6 bases). Germline lookup yields CDR1 SGHTA and CDR2 FQGNSA. The CDR3 has 15 amino acids. The ends were cut back, 2 bases at V and 2 bases at J, with 7 bases in the middle. CDR3 sequence: CASSLTGTYNSPLHF. CDR3 nucleotides: TGTGCCAGCAGCTTAACAGGGACCTATAATTCACCCCTCCACTTT.